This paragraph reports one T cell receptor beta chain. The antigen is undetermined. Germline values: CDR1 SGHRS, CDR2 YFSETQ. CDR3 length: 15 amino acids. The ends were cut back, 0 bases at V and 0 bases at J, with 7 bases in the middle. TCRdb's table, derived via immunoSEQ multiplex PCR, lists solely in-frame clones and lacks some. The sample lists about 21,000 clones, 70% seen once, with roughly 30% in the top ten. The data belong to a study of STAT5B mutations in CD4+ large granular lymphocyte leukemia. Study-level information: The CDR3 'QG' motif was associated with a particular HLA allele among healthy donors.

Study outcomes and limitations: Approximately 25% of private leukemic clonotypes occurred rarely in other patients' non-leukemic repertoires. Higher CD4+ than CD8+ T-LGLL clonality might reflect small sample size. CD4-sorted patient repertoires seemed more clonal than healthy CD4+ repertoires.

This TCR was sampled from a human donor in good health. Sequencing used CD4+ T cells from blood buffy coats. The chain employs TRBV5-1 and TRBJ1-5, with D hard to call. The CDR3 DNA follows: TGCGCCAGCAGCTTGGGCCTCAGTAGCAATCAGCCCCAGCATTTT. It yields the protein CASSLGLSSNQPQHF.